The 14 T cell receptor beta chains below were found in one sample sequenced in a study of T-cell reconstitution after alpha-beta-depleted transplantation in children. As it was prepared, the TCRbeta library received unique molecular identifiers. MiXCR was run by TCRdb on the PCR reads, yielding one entry per CDR3 protein. Of 55,000 to 90,000 distinct CDR3 sequences in the sample, roughly 4.5% were seen once. The source was PBMCs, mostly from graft donor cells, collected 180 days after TCRalphabeta/CD19-depleted stem cell transplant. The source is a boy younger than two who had a stem cell transplant for acute myeloid leukemia, so the T cells may come from the graft donor.

This clonotype was detected many times. The chain combines TRBV6-2 or TRBV6-3 with TRBJ2-1, with D tentatively TRBD1 (5 bases). The CDR3 length is 15 residues. Trimming cost V 1 base and J 5 bases, with 12 bases left between them. Germline lookup yields CDR1 MNHEY and CDR2 SVGEGT. The CDR3 loop is CASSYWGQTHNEQFF. The CDR3 nucleotides are TGTGCCAGCAGTTACTGGGGCCAGACCCACAATGAGCAGTTCTTC.

This clonotype was counted many times. This chain joins TRBV2 and TRBJ2-3, with TRBD2 matching 8 bases. Germline V gives CDR1 SNHLY, CDR2 FYNNEI. This CDR3 is built from 16 residues. The V segment lost 6 bases and the J segment 4 bases; nucleotides outside the gene matches: 12. The CDR3 region is CASSLYRLAWADTQYF. DNA for the CDR3: TGTGCCAGCAGCCTATACCGACTAGCGTGGGCAGATACGCAGTATTTT.

This clonotype was recorded many times. The chain is built from TRBV20-1 and TRBJ2-1; weak D call: TRBD2 (5 bases). The CDR3 sequence is 15 residues long. Trimming removed 0 bases at V and 4 bases at J, with 13 bases between. Germline CDR1 DFQATT, CDR2 SNEGSKA (reference sequence). CDR3 nucleotide sequence: TGCAGTGCTAGAGACCCCTCAGCGGCTTACAATGAGCAGTTCTTC. Residues: CSARDPSAAYNEQFF.

Ten or more counts support this clonotype. The chain carries TRBV14 and TRBJ2-7; D is undetermined. Germline-derived CDR1 and CDR2 are SGHDN and FVKESK. The CDR3 is 15 residues long. Deletions cut 1 base from V and 0 bases from J, with 10 bases between. The CDR3 coding sequence is TGTGCCAGCAGCCAAGTAGCCAGGAGCTCCTACGAGCAGTACTTC. It encodes CASSQVARSSYEQYF.

This clonotype was observed at least ten times. The rearrangement uses TRBV11-2 and TRBJ2-5; 12 bases are a match to TRBD2. The CDR3 contains 16 residues. V was clipped by 0 bases and J by 3 bases; unmatched bases: 2. Germline lookup yields CDR1 SGHAT and CDR2 FQNNGV. The CDR3 here is CASSLDRLAGEETQYF. DNA for the CDR3: TGTGCCAGCAGCTTAGATCGACTAGCGGGGGAAGAGACCCAGTACTTC.

This clonotype was detected ten times or more. The V and J genes are TRBV2 and TRBJ2-6, with 7 bases that match TRBD1. V shed 9 bases, J shed 0 bases, and the junction held 5 bases outside the gene matches. The germline CDR1 and CDR2 sequences are SNHLY and FYNNEI. The CDR3 loop spans 15 amino acids. This CDR3 is CARFHRGSGANVLTF. The DNA of the CDR3 is TGTGCCAGATTTCACAGGGGCTCTGGGGCCAACGTCCTGACTTTC. The entire variable domain, with the rest obtained from reference TRBV2 and TRBJ2-6, is as follows: EPEVTQTPSHQVTQMGQEVILRCVPISNHLYFYWYRQILGQKVEFLVSFYNNEISEKSEIFDDQFSVERPDGSNFTLKIRSTKLEDSAMYFCARFHRGSGANVLTFGAGSRLTVL.

This clonotype was counted ten times or more. The chain couples TRBV11-2 to TRBJ2-7; the D is unclear. Trimming took off 5 bases at V and 0 bases at J, with 8 bases between the two ends. CDR3 length: 13 amino acids. The germline gives CDR1 SGHAT, CDR2 FQNNGV. The CDR3: CASSPIASYEQYF. CDR3 coding DNA: TGTGCCAGCAGCCCCATTGCCTCCTACGAGCAGTACTTC.

This clonotype showed up just a few times. Being one base from a much bigger clone, this may be a read error. The chain combines TRBV20-1 with TRBJ2-1; no clear D. The CDR3 sequence is 13 residues long. With 5 bases removed from V and 6 bases from J, the gap between germline ends came to 14 bases. The germline V gene has CDR1 DFQATT and CDR2 SNEGSKA (reference sequence). The CDR3 DNA sequence: TGCAGTGCTCCGGACCACCTTTTCAATGAGCAGTTCTTC. This sequence encodes CSAPDHLFNEQFF.

This clonotype was observed at least ten times. The rearrangement joins TRBV30 to TRBJ2-3, with D hard to call. V lost 2 bases and J lost 1, with 10 bases in between. The CDR3 length is 14 residues. Germline V gene sequence: CDR1 GTSNPN, CDR2 SVGIG (reference sequence). The CDR3 region is CAWSLNYRTDTQYF. CDR3 bases: TGTGCCTGGAGTCTAAACTACCGCACAGATACGCAGTATTTT.

There are many counts of this clonotype. The V and J genes are TRBV20-1 and TRBJ2-5; 11 positions agree with TRBD2. Germline CDR1 reads DFQATT; CDR2 reads SNEGSKA (reference sequence). Trimming removed 6 bases from V and 5 bases from J; junction bases left unmatched: 5. The CDR3 length is 13 residues. This CDR3 is CSALAGGYETQYF. CDR3 nucleotides: TGCAGTGCCTTAGCGGGGGGGTATGAGACCCAGTACTTC.

This clonotype was observed at least ten times. The gene calls are TRBV20-1 and TRBJ2-5, with TRBD2 identical over 8 bases. The length of the CDR3 is 15 residues. The V gene end was trimmed by 3 bases and the J gene end by 1 base; junction bases not matched to a gene: 7. Germline V gene data show CDR1 as DFQATT and CDR2 as SNEGSKA (reference sequence). The CDR3 DNA follows: TGCAGTGCTAGCCTATTACTAGCGGTCCAAGAGACCCAGTACTTC. It yields the protein CSASLLLAVQETQYF.

This clonotype has at least ten counts. The rearrangement uses TRBV12-3 or TRBV12-4 and TRBJ2-2; D remains ambiguous. The CDR3 totals 12 residues. V lost 1 base to trimming and J lost 7 bases, with 4 bases between them. The DNA for the CDR3 is TGTGCCAGCAGTTTAGGAGGCGGGGAGCTGTTTTTT. Translated: CASSLGGGELFF.

The sample holds many counts of this clonotype. The V and J genes are TRBV7-8 and TRBJ2-1; D is possibly TRBD1 (6 bases). The germline V and J ends were trimmed by 2 bases and 3 bases, with 17 bases remaining between them. The V gene's germline CDR1 is SGHVS and CDR2 FQNEAQ. The CDR3 contains 17 residues. The CDR3 DNA is TGTGCCAGCAGCTTACCGCGACAGGTCCGATTCTACAATGAGCAGTTCTTC. Its translation is CASSLPRQVRFYNEQFF. Variable domain in full (rest from reference TRBV7-8 and TRBJ2-1): GAGVSQSPRYKVAKRGQDVALRCDPISGHVSLFWYQQALGQGPEFLTYFQNEAQLDKSGLPSDRFFAERPEGSVSTLKIQRTQQEDSAVYLCASSLPRQVRFYNEQFFGPGTRLTVL.

The chain uses TRBV7-6 and TRBJ1-1; tentatively, D is TRBD1 (6 bases). Deletions cut 0 bases from V and 8 bases from J, with 10 bases between. This CDR3 has 13 amino acids. Germline V gene data show CDR1 as SGHVS and CDR2 as FNYEAQ. The chain's CDR3 is CASSLAGGGEAFF. Here the CDR3 DNA reads TGTGCCAGCAGCTTAGCTGGAGGGGGAGAAGCTTTCTTT.